A single count supports the clone carrying this T cell receptor (beta chain). The data are from a study of control samples from healthy donors and cancer patients. The V and J ends lost 0 bases and 4 bases respectively, with 14 bases between them. CDR3 size: 16 residues. Germline CDR1 reads MNHEY; CDR2 reads SVGAGI. Method: immunoSEQ multiplex PCR; TCRdb's copy keeps in-frame clones and lacks some. This table has some 98,000 clones, 65% to 85% appearing once. The receptor's source is a man between 65 and 85 years old with lung cancer. V gene TRBV6-5 combines with J gene TRBJ2-3; D might be TRBD1 (5 bases). The sequenced sample was PBMCs. The CDR3 region is CASSYSATVDADTQYF. DNA for the CDR3: TGTGCCAGCAGTTACTCTGCGACAGTTGACGCAGATACGCAGTATTTT.